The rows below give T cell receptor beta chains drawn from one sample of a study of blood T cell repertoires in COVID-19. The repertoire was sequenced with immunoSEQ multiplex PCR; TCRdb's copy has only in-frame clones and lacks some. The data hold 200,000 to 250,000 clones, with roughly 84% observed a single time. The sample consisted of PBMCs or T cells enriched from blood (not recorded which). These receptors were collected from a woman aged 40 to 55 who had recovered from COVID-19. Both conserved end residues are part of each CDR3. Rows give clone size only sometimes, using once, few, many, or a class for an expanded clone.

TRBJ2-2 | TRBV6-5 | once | CASTQWLGELFF
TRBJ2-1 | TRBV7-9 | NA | CASSLEPDGPYNEQFF
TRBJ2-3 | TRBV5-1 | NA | CASSQEGARTDTQYF
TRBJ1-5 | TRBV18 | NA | CATTGGADQPQHF
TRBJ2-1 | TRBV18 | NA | CASSPSGGYNEQFF
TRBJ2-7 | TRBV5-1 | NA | CASSSYPPGQGSYEQYF
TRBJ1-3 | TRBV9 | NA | CASSPDSFSGNTIYF
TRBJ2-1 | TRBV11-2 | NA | CASSRDSNSYNEQFF
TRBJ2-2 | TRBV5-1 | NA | CASSLGGSWGTGELFF
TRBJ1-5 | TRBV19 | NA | CASTPLIGVAGNQPQHF
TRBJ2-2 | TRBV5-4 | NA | CASSLGGVEYTGELFF
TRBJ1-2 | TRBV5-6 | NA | CASSQRQGARGYTF
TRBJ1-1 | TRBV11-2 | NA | CASSLRQGVGTEAFF
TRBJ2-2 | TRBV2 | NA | CASSFFRSAGELFF
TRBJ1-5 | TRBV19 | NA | CASSGSGGHSNQPQHF
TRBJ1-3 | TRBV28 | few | CASTGTGLNTIYF
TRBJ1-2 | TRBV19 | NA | CASSIAIYGYTF
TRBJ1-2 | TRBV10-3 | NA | CAVGGSYGYTF
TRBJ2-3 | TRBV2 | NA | CASTLKGGQGTYTQYF
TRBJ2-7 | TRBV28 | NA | CASSGTGNRLF
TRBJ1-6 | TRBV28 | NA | CASSFEKRARSPLHF
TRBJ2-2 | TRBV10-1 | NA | CASSAQGEVTGELFF
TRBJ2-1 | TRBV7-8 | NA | CASSPQRWSSDYNEQFF
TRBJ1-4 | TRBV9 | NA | CASSAGNEKLFF
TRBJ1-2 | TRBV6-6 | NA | CASSYNDRNGYTF
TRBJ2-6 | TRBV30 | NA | CAWSHSGANVLTF
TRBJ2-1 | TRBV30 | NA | CAWSVGLAGRNEQFF
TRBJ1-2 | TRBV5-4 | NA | CASSWPGGMDYGYTF
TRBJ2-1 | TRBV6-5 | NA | CASSYGAGGPNEQFF
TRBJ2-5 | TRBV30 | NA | CAWTPGLVGKETQYF
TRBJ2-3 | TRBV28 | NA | CASQEGGRALSGTQYF
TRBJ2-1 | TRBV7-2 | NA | CASSLGLGLGDEQFF
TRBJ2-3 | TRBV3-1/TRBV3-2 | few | CASSQTSGSGTDTQYF
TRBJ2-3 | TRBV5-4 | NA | CASSLSPGDTDTQYF
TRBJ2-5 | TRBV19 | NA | CASSTNGQRETQYF
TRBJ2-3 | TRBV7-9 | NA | CASSLPGLAGRGTQYF
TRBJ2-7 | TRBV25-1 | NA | CASSTSGRSYEQYF
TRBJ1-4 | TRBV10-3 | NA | CAISQGTNEKLFF
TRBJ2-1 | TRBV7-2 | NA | CASSLTPNLVGEQFF
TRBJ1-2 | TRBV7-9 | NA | CASSTSGTGSYGYTF
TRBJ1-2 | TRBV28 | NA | CASSSTGGYGSYGYTF
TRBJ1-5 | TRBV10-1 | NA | CASSEDRVQPQHF
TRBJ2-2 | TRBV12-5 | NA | CASAINPGLGSGELFF
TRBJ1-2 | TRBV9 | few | CASSVGAGGEYGYTF
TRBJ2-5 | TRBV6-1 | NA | CASSAGTSGGGETQYF
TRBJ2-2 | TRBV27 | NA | CASRRADTGELFF
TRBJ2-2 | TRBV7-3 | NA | CASSLIGPNTGELFF
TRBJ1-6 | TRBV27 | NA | CASSLLPGGSSYNSPLHF
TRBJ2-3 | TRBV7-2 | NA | CASSLLAGAITQYF
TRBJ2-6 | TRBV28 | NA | CASTTQTGQGNVLTF
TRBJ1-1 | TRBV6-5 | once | CASSYIGGQFF
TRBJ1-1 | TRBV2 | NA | CASSERTGNTEAFF
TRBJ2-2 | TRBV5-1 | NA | CASSLAPAGGRNTGELFF
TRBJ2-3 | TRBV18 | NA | CASSPPGETDTQYF
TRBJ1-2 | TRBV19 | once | CASSIGGGRNYGYTF